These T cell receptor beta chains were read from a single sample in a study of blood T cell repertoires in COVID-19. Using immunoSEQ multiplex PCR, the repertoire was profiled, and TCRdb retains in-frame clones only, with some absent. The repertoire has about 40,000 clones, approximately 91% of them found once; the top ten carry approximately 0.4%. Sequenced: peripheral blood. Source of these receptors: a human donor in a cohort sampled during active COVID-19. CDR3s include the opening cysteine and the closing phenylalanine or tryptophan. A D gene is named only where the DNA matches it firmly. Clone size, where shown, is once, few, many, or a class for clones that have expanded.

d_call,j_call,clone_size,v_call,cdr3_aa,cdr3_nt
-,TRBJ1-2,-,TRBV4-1,CASSQAPQRLGGYTF,TGCGCCAGCAGCCAAGCCCCCCAAAGACTCGGGGGCTACACCTTC
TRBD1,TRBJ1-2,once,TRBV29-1,CSVEQGAHGYTF,TGCAGCGTGGAACAGGGGGCGCACGGCTACACCTTC
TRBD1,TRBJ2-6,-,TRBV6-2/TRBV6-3,CASSTYRGSGANVLTF,TGTGCCAGCAGTACTTACAGGGGCTCTGGGGCCAACGTCCTGACTTTC
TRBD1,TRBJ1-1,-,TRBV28,CASSSGGAGGNTEAFF,TGTGCCAGCAGTTCCGGCGGCGCAGGGGGGAACACTGAAGCTTTCTTT
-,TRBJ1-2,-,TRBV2,CASSANGGRRYGYTF,TGTGCCAGCAGTGCCAACGGGGGGCGAAGATATGGCTACACCTTC
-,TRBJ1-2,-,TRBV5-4,CASSLEKRGSYGYTF,TGTGCCAGCAGCTTGGAAAAGAGGGGGAGCTATGGCTACACCTTC
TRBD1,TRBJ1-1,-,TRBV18,CASSAPGQGFTEAFF,TGTGCCAGCTCCGCACCCGGACAGGGTTTCACTGAAGCTTTCTTT
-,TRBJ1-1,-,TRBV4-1,CASSQDQGDTEAFF,TGCGCCAGCAGCCAAGATCAAGGGGACACTGAAGCTTTCTTT
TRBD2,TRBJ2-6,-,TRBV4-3,CASSQEAGGSGANVLTF,TGCGCCAGCAGCCAAGAGGCGGGGGGCTCTGGGGCCAACGTCCTGACTTTC
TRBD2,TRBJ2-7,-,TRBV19,CASSSQQLAGVNEQYF,TGTGCCAGTAGCAGCCAGCAGCTAGCGGGCGTCAACGAGCAGTACTTC
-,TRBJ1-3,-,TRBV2,CASSERAGSGNTIYF,TGTGCCAGCAGTGAAAGGGCGGGCTCTGGAAACACCATATATTTT
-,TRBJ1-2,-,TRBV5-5,CASSLGGAANYGYTF,TGTGCCAGCAGCTTGGGGGGAGCAGCAAACTATGGCTACACCTTC
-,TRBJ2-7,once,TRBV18,CASSLAESYEQYF,TGTGCCAGCTCACTAGCGGAGTCCTACGAGCAGTACTTC
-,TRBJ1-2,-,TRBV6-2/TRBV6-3,CASSYEVEVGYTF,TGTGCCAGCAGTTACGAGGTCGAAGTGGGCTACACCTTC
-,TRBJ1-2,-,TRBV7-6,CASSLGSYGYTF,TGTGCCAGCAGCTTGGGGAGCTATGGCTACACCTTC
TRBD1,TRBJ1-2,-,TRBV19,CASSISQGNGYTF,TGTGCCAGTAGTATCTCACAGGGGAATGGCTACACCTTC
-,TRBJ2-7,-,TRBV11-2,CASSLDRWATGTYEQYF,TGTGCCAGCAGCTTAGATCGGTGGGCCACCGGTACCTACGAGCAGTACTTC
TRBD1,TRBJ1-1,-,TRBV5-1,CASSIDRENTEAFF,TGCGCCAGCAGCATCGACAGGGAGAACACTGAAGCTTTCTTT
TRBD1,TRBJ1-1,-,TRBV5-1,CASSSGQAANTEAFF,TGCGCCAGCAGCTCCGGACAGGCCGCCAACACTGAAGCTTTCTTT
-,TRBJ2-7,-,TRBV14,CASSHVNRWYEQYF,TGTGCCAGCAGCCATGTTAATAGATGGTACGAGCAGTACTTC
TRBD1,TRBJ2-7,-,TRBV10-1,CASSATGGLSSYEQYF,TGCGCCAGCAGTGCAACAGGGGGCTTAAGCTCCTACGAGCAGTACTTC
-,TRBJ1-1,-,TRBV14,CASSQRGNEAFF,TGTGCCAGCAGCCAAAGAGGGAATGAAGCTTTCTTT
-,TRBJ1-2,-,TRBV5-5,CASSLEQVLNYGYTF,TGTGCCAGCAGCTTGGAACAAGTTCTTAACTATGGCTACACCTTC
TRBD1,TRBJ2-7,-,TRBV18,CASSLTGGHEQYF,TGTGCCAGTTCGCTGACAGGGGGGCACGAGCAGTACTTC
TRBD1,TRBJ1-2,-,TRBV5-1,CASSLGTGDWDGYTF,TGCGCCAGCAGCTTGGGGACAGGGGATTGGGATGGCTACACCTTC
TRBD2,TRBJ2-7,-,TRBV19,CASSLASGVAYEQYF,TGTGCCAGTAGCCTGGCTAGCGGAGTGGCCTACGAGCAGTACTTC
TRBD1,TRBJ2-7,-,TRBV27,CASRKTGGNEQYF,TGTGCCAGCAGAAAAACAGGGGGAAACGAGCAGTACTTC
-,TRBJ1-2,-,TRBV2,CASSETLLPRGYTF,TGTGCCAGCAGTGAAACACTACTCCCTCGTGGCTACACCTTC
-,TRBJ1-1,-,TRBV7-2,CASSPGSGESTEAFF,TGTGCCAGCAGTCCGGGATCGGGGGAATCCACTGAAGCTTTCTTT
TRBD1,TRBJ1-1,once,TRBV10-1,CASSEGRGGGTEAFF,TGCGCCAGCAGTGAAGGCAGAGGGGGCGGCACTGAAGCTTTCTTT
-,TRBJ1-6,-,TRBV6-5,CASSYAGLRSPLHF,TGTGCCAGCAGTTACGCGGGGTTGCGGTCACCCCTCCACTTT
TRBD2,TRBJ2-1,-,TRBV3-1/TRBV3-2,CASSRGLAGGDLSSYNEQFF,TGTGCCAGCAGCCGCGGACTAGCGGGGGGAGATTTGAGCTCCTACAATGAGCAGTTCTTC
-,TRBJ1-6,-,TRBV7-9,CASSPWEGIQSPLHF,TGTGCCAGCAGTCCTTGGGAGGGAATACAGTCACCCCTCCACTTT
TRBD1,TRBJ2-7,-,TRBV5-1,CASSSESITPGTASF,TGCGCCAGCAGCTCGGAATCAATTACTCCCGGGACAGCATCCTTC
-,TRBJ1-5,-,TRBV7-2,CASSYGQRGNQPQHF,TGTGCCAGCAGCTATGGACAAAGGGGTAATCAGCCCCAGCATTTT
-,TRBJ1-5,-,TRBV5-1,CASSLTGDQPQHF,TGCGCCAGCAGCTTAACGGGGGATCAGCCCCAGCATTTT
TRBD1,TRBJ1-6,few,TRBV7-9,CASSRGTGNSPLHF,TGTGCCAGCAGCCGCGGGACAGGGAATTCACCCCTCCACTTT
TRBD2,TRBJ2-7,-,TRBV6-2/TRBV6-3,CASSSKRGFTYEQYF,TGTGCCAGCAGTAGCAAGCGGGGCTTCACCTACGAGCAGTACTTC
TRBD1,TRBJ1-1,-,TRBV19,CASSFGTGLTEAFF,TGTGCCAGTAGTTTCGGGACAGGGCTCACTGAAGCTTTCTTT
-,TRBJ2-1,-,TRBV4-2,CASSQAFREDYNEQFF,TGTGCCAGCAGCCAGGCGTTTCGGGAAGACTACAATGAGCAGTTCTTC
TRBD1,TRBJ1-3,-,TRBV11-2,CASSSIRDRGFKRNTIYF,TGTGCCAGCAGCTCTATACGGGACAGGGGGTTTAAAAGAAACACCATATATTTT
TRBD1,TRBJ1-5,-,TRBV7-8,CASTPGTVNQPQHF,TGTGCCAGCACCCCTGGGACAGTAAATCAGCCCCAGCATTTT
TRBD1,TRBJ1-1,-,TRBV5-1,CASSKGQTNTEAFF,TGCGCCAGCAGCAAGGGACAGACAAACACTGAAGCTTTCTTT
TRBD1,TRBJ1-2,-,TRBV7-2,CASSKTGGGRDGYTF,TGTGCCAGCAGCAAGACAGGGGGCGGACGGGACGGCTACACCTTC
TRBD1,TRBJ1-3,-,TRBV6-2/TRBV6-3,CASSYITGDSAGNTIYF,TGTGCCAGCAGTTACATTACAGGGGATTCGGCCGGAAACACCATATATTTT